The source of this TCR beta chain is a study of immune evolution from preneoplasia to lung adenocarcinoma. Clones were sequenced by immunoSEQ multiplex PCR, and TCRdb holds only the in-frame ones, with some missing. The sample yields about 4,700 clones, more than 75% seen once. The CDR3 has 14 amino acids. Germline loops: CDR1 SQVTM, CDR2 ANQGSEA. V shed 3 bases and J shed 3 bases, with 14 bases lying between them. Findings of the study overall: KRAS-mutant nodules had the highest T cell clonality.

This clone has just a few counts. Antigen: not known. The V gene is TRBV29-1, the J gene TRBJ1-1, with no clear D. The sample comprised FFPE lung adenocarcinoma in situ tissue. The TCR was taken from a person aged 65-85 years with lung adenocarcinoma. The CDR3 DNA follows: TGCAGCGTTGAGGGCAGGCCCTTACACACTGAAGCTTTCTTT. Protein: CSVEGRPLHTEAFF.